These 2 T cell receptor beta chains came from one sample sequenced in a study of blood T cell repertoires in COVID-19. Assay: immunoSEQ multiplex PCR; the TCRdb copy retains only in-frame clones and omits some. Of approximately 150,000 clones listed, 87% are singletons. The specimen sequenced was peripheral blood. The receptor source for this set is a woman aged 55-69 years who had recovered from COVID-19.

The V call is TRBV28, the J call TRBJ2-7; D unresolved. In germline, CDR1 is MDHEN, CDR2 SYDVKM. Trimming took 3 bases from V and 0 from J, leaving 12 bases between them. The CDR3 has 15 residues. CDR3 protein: CASSLFDTGSYEQYF. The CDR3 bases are TGTGCCAGCAGTTTGTTCGACACCGGCTCCTACGAGCAGTACTTC.

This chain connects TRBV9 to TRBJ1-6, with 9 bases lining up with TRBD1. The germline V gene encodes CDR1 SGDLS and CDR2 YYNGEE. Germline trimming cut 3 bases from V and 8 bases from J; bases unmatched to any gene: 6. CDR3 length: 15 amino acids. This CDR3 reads CASSERTGDDSPLHF. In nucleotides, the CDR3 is TGTGCCAGCAGCGAAAGGACAGGGGATGATTCACCCCTCCACTTT.